This entry describes one T cell receptor beta chain. The treatment is: roughly 18 received Ad26.COV2.S at low or high dose, single or two shots; several received placebo; per-sample allocation not given. Each sample was drawn 63 days after the first injection (of vaccine or placebo). It was Wuhan-strain SARS-CoV-2 spike that the Ad26 vaccine vector expressed. Sequenced by immunoSEQ multiplex PCR; TCRdb stores in-frame clones only, minus some. The table has about 350,000 clones, approximately 90% seen once. This specimen belongs to a study of Ad26.COV2.S vaccination and SARS-CoV-2 variants. There are 15 residues in the CDR3. Germline CDR1 reads MNHEY; CDR2 reads SMNVEV (reference sequence). Trimming left V 7 bases short and J 8 bases short, with 18 bases between.

The receptor was derived from a person between 18 and 60 years old who received the Ad26.COV2.S COVID-19 vaccine or a placebo. Sequencing was performed on peripheral blood, taken in a trial of Ad26.COV2.S vaccine versus placebo. The rearrangement uses TRBV27 and TRBJ1-6; a weak D match, TRBD1 (6 bases). CDR3 loop: CASMGPRTADSPLHF. The CDR3 nucleotides read TGTGCCAGCATGGGGCCTCGGACAGCAGATTCACCCCTCCACTTT.